This TCR beta chain was recovered during a study of T cells in localized non-small cell lung cancer (dated by TCRdb to the early 2020s). Describing the broader study: T cell repertoires of 200 to 300 early-stage NSCLC patients were analyzed, with tumors being compared against uninvolved tumor-adjacent lungs. All 220 or so NSCLC patients in the cohort were treatment-naive and had localized lung tumors that were resected. A mean age of 66.3 years was recorded for the NSCLC patients, of whom under 150 were male and around 100 were female.

The junction shows trimming of 0 bases on V and 7 bases on J, plus 1 base between the germline ends. From a lookup of the germline V gene (reference sequence), CDR1 and CDR2 are DFQATT and SNEGSKA. Inclusive of the bounding cysteine and phenylalanine, the CDR3 is 10 residues long. Kept here is only the CDR3 DNA, which spans 30 bases and is read in frame from base 1. The paper as a whole reports these results and caveats: Because multi-region tumor sequencing was not done, intratumor heterogeneity could not be ruled out. Uninvolved tumor-adjacent lung showed the highest T cell clonality, higher than tumor, which suggests more focused antigenic responses in the adjacent lung. A median of approximately 57 of the top 100 tumor clones were detected in paired uninvolved adjacent lung, and around 30 of these tumor clones were also found among the top 100 clones of the paired uninvolved adjacent lung. Longer overall survival was associated with higher blood T cell density, whereas shorter survival was associated with higher adjacent-lung clonality. Because of the exploratory design, TCR variables were selected using unadjusted p-values without false-discovery rate correction.

TCR beta CDR3 regions were sequenced from DNA using the immunoSEQ Assay. The authors' pipeline ran thus. T cell density was computed as TCR beta template counts normalized to usable DNA estimated by amplifying housekeeping genes. The preseqR package was used to estimate richness by extrapolating to 400,000 templates for PBMC samples and to 120,000 templates for tissue samples. Clonality was calculated as one minus Pielou's evenness. To identify tissue-enriched TCRs, differential abundance testing was run on productive amino-acid clonotypes with a minimum total count of 5 and an alpha of 0.1. Repertoire overlap between compartments was quantified with the Jaccard Index and Morisita Overlap Index. GLIPH clustered TCR beta CDR3s with public tetramer-defined viral CDR3s; viral motifs required at least three viral sequences plus V-gene enrichment. TCRdb mirrors the immuneACCESS table, restricted to in-frame sequences. Some clones are absent from its copies; in checked studies, under half trace to an unresolved V gene, and the reason for the others is unknown. V and J calls and clone size are given by that table; D and trimming were obtained from the DNA. The sample table shows some 25,000 clones, and roughly 80% are seen once. Approximately 9.5% of the sample goes to the ten largest clones.

With respect to this clone: Its binding antigen is unknown. Base quality data are lacking; no much larger clone is found one base away.

At diagnosis, tumor, uninvolved tumor-adjacent lung and peripheral blood were collected and then preserved as a mix of FFPE and fresh-frozen material. For TCR repertoire profiling, the blood samples were analyzed as peripheral blood mononuclear cells. The source material was peripheral blood, sampled before any cancer treatment. This sequence was found in a man aged 35-75 years with stage III squamous cell lung carcinoma. The chain is encoded by TRBV20-1 joined to TRBJ2-1, with no confidently assigned D gene. The DNA is as follows: TGCAGTGCTAGAGAGAATGAGCAGTTCTTC. It translates to CSARENEQFF.